This T cell receptor beta chain is drawn from a study of blood T cell repertoires in COVID-19. Across the study: Acute-phase and convalescent COVID-19 samples originated in the United States, Italy and Spain. Nucleic acid was either cDNA or gDNA, and it came from T cells, B-cell-depleted T cells, or PBMCs.

The junction had 12 bases not matched to a gene; V was cut back by 6 bases and J by 5 bases. CDR1 is SGHTA, CDR2 FQGNSA, per germline. This CDR3 region has 15 residues. Methods used by the authors: It was from reference gene primer amplification that nucleated cell counts were estimated. Here immunoSEQ multiplex PCR was the method, and the copy in TCRdb shows in-frame clones only, minus some. The DNA was the basis for D and trimming; V, J and clone size are from that table. The sample yields about 250,000 clones, around 88% seen once. Sequenced sample: peripheral blood. The chain joins TRBV7-2 to TRBJ1-1; TRBD1 matches at 7 bases. This TCR was sampled from a woman aged 25 to 39 with COVID-19, enrolled during active disease. CDR3 amino acids: CASRTTGAVGTEAFF. The DNA of the CDR3 is TGTGCCAGCAGGACAACAGGGGCGGTGGGAACTGAAGCTTTCTTT.